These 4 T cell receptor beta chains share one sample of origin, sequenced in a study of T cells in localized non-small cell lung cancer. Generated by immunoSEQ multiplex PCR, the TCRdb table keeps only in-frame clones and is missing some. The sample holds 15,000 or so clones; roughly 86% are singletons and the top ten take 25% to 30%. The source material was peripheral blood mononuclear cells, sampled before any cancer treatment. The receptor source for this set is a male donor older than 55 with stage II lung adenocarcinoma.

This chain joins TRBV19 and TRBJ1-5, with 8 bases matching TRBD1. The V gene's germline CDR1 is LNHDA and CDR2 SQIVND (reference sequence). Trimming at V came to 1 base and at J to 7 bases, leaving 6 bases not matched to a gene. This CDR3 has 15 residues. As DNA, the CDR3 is TGTGCCAGTAGTATAGGGACAGGGTCGCCCCAGCCCCAGCATTTT. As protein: CASSIGTGSPQPQHF.

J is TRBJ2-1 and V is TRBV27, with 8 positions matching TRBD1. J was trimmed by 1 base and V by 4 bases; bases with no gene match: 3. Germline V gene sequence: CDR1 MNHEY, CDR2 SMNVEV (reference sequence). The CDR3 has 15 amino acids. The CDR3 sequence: CASSYRDRSYNEQFF. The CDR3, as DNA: TGTGCCAGCAGTTACCGGGACAGGTCCTACAATGAGCAGTTCTTC.

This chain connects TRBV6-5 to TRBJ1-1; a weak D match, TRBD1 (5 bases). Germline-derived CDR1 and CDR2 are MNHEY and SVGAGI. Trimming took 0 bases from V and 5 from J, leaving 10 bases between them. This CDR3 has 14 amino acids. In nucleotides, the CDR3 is TGTGCCAGCAGTTACTCTATCTGGGGGACTGAAGCTTTCTTT. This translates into CASSYSIWGTEAFF.

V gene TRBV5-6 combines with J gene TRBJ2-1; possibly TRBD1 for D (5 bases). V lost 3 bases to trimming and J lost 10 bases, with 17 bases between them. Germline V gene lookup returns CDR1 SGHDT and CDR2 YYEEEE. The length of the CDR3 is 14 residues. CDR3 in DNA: TGTGCCAGCAGCTGGGCGACAGTGTACGGAGAGCAGTTCTTC. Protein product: CASSWATVYGEQFF.